Below, one T cell receptor (beta chain) is given with its context. Its specificity is unknown. Samples were taken several times over chemoradiotherapy. The assay was immunoSEQ multiplex PCR, and TCRdb's table has in-frame clones only and misses some. Of over 8,000 clones listed, around 90% were seen once; the top ten hold over 9%. The record originates from a study of chemoradiotherapy in HPV16-positive cancers. About the research overall: Candidate HPV-specific T-cell clones and common TCR motifs came from functional assays in a couple of HPV16-positive patients. Study results and limitations: The functional HPV-specific definition rests on just a couple of HPV16-positive patients. Non-HPV-specific T cells did not expand in tumors during treatment, whereas candidate HPV-specific clones and E7-related motifs did.

Germline loops: CDR1 MNHEY, CDR2 SVGAGI. The CDR3 contains 13 residues. The germline V and J ends were trimmed by 6 bases and 6 bases, with 14 bases remaining between them. The gene calls are TRBV6-5 and TRBJ1-1; the D gene is possibly TRBD1 (5 bases). This specimen was blood, taken from a patient who underwent chemoradiotherapy. The clonotype comes from a human donor with HPV-associated anogenital cancer. The CDR3 sequence: CASRRDSLAEAFF. As DNA, the CDR3 is TGTGCCAGCAGGCGGGACTCCCTCGCTGAAGCTTTCTTT.